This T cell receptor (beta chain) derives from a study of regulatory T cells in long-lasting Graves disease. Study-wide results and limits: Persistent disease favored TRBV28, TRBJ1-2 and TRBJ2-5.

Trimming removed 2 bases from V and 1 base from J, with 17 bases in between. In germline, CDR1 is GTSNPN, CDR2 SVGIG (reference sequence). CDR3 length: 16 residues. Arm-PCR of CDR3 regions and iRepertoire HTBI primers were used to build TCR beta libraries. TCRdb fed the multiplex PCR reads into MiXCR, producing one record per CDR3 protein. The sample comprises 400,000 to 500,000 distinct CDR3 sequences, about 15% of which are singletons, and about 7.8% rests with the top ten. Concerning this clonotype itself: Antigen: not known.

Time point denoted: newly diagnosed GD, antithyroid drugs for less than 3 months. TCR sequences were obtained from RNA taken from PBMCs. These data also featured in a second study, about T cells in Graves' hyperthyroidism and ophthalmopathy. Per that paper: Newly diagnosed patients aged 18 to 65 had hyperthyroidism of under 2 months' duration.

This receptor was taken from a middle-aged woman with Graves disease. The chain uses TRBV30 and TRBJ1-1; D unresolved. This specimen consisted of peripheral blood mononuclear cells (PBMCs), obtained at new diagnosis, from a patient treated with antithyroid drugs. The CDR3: CAWSRYSPPTNTEAFF. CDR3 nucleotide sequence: TGTGCCTGGAGTCGATACAGCCCCCCCACGAACACTGAAGCTTTCTTT.